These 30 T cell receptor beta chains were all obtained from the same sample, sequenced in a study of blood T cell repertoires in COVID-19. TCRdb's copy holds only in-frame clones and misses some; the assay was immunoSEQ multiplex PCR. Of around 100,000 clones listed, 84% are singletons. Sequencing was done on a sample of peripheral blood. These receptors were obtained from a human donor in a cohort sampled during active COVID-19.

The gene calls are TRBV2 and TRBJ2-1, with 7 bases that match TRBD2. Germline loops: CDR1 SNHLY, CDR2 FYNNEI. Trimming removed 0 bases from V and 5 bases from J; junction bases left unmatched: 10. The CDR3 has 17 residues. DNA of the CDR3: TGTGCCAGCAGTGAAGCGCGGGAGCCAGTCCCCCACAATGAGCAGTTCTTC. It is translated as CASSEAREPVPHNEQFF. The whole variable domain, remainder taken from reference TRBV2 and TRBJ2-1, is EPEVTQTPSHQVTQMGQEVILRCVPISNHLYFYWYRQILGQKVEFLVSFYNNEISEKSEIFDDQFSVERPDGSNFTLKIRSTKLEDSAMYFCASSEAREPVPHNEQFFGPGTRLTVL.

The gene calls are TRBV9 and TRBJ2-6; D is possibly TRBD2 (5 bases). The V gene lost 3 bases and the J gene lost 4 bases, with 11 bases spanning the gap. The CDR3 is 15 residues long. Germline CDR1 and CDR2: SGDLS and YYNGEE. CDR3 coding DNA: TGTGCCAGCAGCGACTGGGGAGCCGGGGCCAACGTCCTGACTTTC. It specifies CASSDWGAGANVLTF.

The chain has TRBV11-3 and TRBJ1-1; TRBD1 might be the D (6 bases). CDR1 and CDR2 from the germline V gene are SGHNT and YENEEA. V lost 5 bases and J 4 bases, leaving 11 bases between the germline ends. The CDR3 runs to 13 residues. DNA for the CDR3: TGTGCCAGCAGCGAGGCCAGGGGCACTGAAGCTTTCTTT. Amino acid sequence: CASSEARGTEAFF.

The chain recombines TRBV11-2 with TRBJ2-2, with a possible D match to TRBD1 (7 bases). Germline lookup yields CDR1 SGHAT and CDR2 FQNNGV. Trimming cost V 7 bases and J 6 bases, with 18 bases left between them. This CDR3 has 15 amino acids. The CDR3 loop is CASTDAGGFAGELFF. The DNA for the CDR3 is TGTGCCAGCACCGACGCAGGGGGGTTTGCCGGGGAGCTGTTTTTT.

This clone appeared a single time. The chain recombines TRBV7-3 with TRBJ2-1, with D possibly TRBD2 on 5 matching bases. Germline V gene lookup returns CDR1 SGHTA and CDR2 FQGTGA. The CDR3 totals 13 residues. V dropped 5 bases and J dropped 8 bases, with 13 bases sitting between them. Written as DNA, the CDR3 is TGTGCCAGCAGCCTCAGCGGTATCTATGAGCAGTTCTTC. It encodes CASSLSGIYEQFF.

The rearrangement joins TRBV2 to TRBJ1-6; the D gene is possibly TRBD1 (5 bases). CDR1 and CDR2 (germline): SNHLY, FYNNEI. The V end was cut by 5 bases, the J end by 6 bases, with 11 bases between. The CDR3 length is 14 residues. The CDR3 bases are TGTGCCAGCAGTCAAAGAGACAGTAATTCACCCCTCCACTTT. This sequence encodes CASSQRDSNSPLHF.

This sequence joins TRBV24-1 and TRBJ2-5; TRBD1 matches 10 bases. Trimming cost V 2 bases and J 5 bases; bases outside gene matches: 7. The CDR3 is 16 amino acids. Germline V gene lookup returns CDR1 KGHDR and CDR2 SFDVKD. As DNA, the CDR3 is TGTGCCACCAGTGATTCGGGGACAGGGGTGGGGGAGACCCAGTACTTC. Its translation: CATSDSGTGVGETQYF.

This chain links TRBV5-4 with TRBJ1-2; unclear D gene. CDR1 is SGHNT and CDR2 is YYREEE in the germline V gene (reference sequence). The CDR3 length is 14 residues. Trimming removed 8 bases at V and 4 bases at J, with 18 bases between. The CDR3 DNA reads TGTGCCAGTCGGAGGAAGGAATTCATCTATGGCTACACCTTC. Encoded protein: CASRRKEFIYGYTF.

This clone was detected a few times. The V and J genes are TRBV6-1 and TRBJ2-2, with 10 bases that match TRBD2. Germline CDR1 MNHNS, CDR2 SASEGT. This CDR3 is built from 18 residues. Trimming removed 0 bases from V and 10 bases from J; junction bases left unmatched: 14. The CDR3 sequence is CASSEALPGLAGVEELFF. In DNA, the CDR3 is TGTGCCAGCAGTGAAGCGCTTCCTGGTCTAGCGGGGGTGGAGGAGCTGTTTTTT.

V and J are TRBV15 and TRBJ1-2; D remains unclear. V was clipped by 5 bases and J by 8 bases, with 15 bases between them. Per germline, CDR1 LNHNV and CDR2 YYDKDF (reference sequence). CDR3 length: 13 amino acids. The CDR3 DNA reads TGTGCCACCAGCCCGTCCGCCACTCGGGGCTACACCTTC. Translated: CATSPSATRGYTF.

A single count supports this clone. CDR3 loop: CASSPGQGSREQYF. CDR3 in DNA: TGTGCCAGCAGCCCCGGACAGGGGAGTCGGGAGCAGTACTTC. This chain joins TRBV7-3 and TRBJ2-7; TRBD1 matches at 9 bases. CDR1 is SGHTA, CDR2 FQGTGA, per germline. The length of the CDR3 is 14 residues. Trimming cost V 5 bases and J 7 bases; bases outside gene matches: 9.

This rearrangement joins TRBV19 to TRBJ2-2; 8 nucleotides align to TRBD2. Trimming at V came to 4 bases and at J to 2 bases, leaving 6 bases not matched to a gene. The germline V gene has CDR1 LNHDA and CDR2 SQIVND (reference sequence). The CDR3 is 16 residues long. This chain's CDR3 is CASSRKRGPNTGELFF. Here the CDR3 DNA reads TGTGCCAGTAGTAGGAAGCGGGGGCCCAACACCGGGGAGCTGTTTTTT.

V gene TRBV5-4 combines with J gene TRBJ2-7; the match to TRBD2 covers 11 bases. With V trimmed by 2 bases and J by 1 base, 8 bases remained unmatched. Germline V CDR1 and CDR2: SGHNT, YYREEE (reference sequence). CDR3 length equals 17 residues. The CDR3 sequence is CASSFGTSGWSSYEQYF. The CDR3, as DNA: TGTGCCAGCAGCTTCGGGACTAGCGGATGGAGTTCCTACGAGCAGTACTTC. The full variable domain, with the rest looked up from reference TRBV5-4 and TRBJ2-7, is ETGVTQSPTHLIKTRGQQVTLRCSSQSGHNTVSWYQQALGQGPQFIFQYYREEENGRGNFPPRFSGLQFPNYSSELNVNALELDDSALYLCASSFGTSGWSSYEQYFGPGTRLTVT.

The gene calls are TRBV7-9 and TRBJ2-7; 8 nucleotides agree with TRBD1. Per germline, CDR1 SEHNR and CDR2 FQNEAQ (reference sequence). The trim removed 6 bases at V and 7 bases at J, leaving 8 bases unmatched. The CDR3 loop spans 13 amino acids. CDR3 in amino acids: CASSYGQGGEQYF. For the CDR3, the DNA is TGTGCCAGCAGTTACGGACAGGGTGGGGAGCAGTACTTC.

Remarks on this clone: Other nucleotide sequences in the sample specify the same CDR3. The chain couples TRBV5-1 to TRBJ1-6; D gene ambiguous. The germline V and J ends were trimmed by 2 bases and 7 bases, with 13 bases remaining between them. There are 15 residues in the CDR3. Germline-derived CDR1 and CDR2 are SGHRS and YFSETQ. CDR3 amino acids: CASSLSAGGNSPLHF. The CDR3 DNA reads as TGCGCCAGCAGCTTATCGGCAGGAGGGAATTCACCCCTCCACTTT. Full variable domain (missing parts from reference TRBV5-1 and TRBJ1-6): KAGVTQTPRYLIKTRGQQVTLSCSPISGHRSVSWYQQTPGQGLQFLFEYFSETQRNKGNFPGRFSGRQFSNSRSEMNVSTLELGDSALYLCASSLSAGGNSPLHFGNGTRLTVT.

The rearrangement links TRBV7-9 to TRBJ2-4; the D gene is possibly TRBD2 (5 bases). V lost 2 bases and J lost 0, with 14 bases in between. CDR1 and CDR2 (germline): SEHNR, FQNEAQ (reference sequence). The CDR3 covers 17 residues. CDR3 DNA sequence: TGTGCCAGCAGCTTAAGTCGGGGATGGGTAGCCAAAAACATTCAGTACTTC. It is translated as CASSLSRGWVAKNIQYF.

CDR3: CASSHKTGTGANVLTF. The CDR3 DNA reads as TGTGCCAGCAGCCATAAGACAGGGACTGGGGCCAACGTCCTGACTTTC. The V gene is TRBV3-1 (or the pseudogene TRBV3-2), the J gene TRBJ2-6; TRBD1 matches at 7 bases. V dropped 3 bases and J dropped 2; count of bases not matched to a gene: 4. Germline lookup yields CDR1 LGHDT and CDR2 YNNKEL (reference sequence). This CDR3 spans 16 amino acids.

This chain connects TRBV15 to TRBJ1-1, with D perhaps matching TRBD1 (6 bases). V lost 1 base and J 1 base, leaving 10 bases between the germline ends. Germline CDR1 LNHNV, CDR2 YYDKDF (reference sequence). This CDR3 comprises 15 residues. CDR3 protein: CATSRGWDKNTEAFF. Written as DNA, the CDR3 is TGTGCCACCAGCAGAGGATGGGACAAGAACACTGAAGCTTTCTTT.

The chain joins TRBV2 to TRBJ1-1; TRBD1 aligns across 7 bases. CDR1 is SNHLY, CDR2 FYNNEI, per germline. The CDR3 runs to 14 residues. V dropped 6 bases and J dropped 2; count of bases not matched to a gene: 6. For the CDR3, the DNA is TGTGCCAGCAGCGCTGACAGGGCCAACACTGAAGCTTTCTTT. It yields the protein CASSADRANTEAFF.

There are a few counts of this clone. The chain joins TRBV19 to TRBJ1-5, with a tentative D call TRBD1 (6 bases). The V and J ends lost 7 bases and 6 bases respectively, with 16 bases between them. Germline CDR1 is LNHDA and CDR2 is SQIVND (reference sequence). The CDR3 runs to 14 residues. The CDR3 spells CASTSAGAGQPQHF. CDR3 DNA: TGTGCCAGTACCTCGGCGGGGGCGGGTCAGCCCCAGCATTTT.

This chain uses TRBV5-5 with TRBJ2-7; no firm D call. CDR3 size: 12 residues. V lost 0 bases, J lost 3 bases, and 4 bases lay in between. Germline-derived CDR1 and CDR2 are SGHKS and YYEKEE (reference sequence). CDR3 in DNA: TGTGCCAGCAGCTTGGACTTCTACGAGCAGTACTTC. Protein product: CASSLDFYEQYF.

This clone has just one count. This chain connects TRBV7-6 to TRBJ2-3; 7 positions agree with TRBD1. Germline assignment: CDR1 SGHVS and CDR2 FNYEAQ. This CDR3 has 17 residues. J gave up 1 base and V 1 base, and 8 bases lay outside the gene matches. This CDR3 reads CASSLDDRARGTDTQYF. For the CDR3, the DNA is TGTGCCAGCAGCTTAGACGACAGGGCGAGGGGCACAGATACGCAGTATTTT.

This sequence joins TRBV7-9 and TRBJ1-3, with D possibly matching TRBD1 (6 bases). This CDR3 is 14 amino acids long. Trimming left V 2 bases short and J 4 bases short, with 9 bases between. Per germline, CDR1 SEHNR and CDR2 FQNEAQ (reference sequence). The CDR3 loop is CASSLHDRGNTIYF. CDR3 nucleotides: TGTGCCAGCAGCTTACATGACAGGGGAAACACCATATATTTT.

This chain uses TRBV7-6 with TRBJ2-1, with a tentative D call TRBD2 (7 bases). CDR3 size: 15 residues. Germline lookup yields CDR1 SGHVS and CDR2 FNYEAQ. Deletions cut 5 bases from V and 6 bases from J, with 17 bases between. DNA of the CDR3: TGTGCCAGCAGCACCGACCCCGGGGGGCGCAATGAGCAGTTCTTC. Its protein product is CASSTDPGGRNEQFF.

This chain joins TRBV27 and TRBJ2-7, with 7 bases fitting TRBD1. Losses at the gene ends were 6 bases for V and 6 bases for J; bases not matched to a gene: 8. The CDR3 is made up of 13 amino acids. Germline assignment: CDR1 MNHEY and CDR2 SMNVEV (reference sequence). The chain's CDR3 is CASSQRPGGEQYF. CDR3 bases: TGTGCCAGCAGCCAACGACCAGGGGGCGAGCAGTACTTC.

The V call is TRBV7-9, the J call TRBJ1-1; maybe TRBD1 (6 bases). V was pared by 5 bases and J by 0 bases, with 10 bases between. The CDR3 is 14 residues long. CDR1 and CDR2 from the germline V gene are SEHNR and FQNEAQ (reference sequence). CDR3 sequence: CASSRGQLNTEAFF. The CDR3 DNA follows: TGTGCCAGCAGCCGAGGACAGTTGAACACTGAAGCTTTCTTT.

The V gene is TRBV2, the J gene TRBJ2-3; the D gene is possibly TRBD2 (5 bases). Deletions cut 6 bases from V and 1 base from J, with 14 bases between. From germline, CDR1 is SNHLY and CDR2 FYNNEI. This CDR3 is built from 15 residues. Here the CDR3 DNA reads TGTGCCAGCAGGACCGTAGGGCGGGGCACAGATACGCAGTATTTT. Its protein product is CASRTVGRGTDTQYF. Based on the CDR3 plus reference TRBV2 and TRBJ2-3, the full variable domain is EPEVTQTPSHQVTQMGQEVILRCVPISNHLYFYWYRQILGQKVEFLVSFYNNEISEKSEIFDDQFSVERPDGSNFTLKIRSTKLEDSAMYFCASRTVGRGTDTQYFGPGTRLTVL.

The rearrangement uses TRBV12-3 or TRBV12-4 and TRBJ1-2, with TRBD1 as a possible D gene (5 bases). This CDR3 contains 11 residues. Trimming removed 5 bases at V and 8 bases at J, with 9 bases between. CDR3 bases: TGTGCCAGCAGTGACAGTCGGGGCTACACCTTC. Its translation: CASSDSRGYTF.

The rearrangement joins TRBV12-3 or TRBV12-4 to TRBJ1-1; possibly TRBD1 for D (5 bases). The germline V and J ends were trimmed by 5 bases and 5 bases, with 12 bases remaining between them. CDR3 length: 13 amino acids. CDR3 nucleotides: TGTGCCAGCAGTGCCACCGACAGAACTGAAGCTTTCTTT. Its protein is CASSATDRTEAFF.

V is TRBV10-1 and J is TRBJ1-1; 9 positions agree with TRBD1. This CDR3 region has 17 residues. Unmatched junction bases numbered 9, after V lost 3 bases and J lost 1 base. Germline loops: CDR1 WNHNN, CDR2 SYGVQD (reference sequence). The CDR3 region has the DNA TGCGCCAGCAGTGATGTACCGGGACAGGGATCGAACACTGAAGCTTTCTTT. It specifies CASSDVPGQGSNTEAFF.